The 27 T cell receptor beta chains below come from one sample, sequenced in a study of T cell responses to AZD1222 COVID-19 vaccine. Method: immunoSEQ multiplex PCR; TCRdb's copy keeps in-frame clones and lacks some. The sample has over 120,000 clones; approximately 93% are singletons. The sample was peripheral blood, taken on day 0 of AZD1222 vaccination. The origin of the receptors is an adult in good health.

The chain carries TRBV7-8 and TRBJ1-2, with a tentative D call TRBD1 (6 bases). V shed 2 bases and J shed 4 bases, with 14 bases lying between them. CDR1 and CDR2 (germline): SGHVS, FQNEAQ. This CDR3 has 15 residues. The CDR3: CASSLIGQTSYGYTF. Here the CDR3 DNA reads TGTGCCAGCAGCTTAATCGGACAGACTTCCTATGGCTACACCTTC.

The V gene is TRBV5-1, the J gene TRBJ2-5; 9 nucleotides agree with TRBD1. Losses at the gene ends were 2 bases for V and 2 bases for J; bases not matched to a gene: 7. Germline assignment: CDR1 SGHRS and CDR2 YFSETQ. The CDR3 runs 16 residues. CDR3 DNA sequence: TGCGCCAGCAGCTTTACTGGCGGGACAGGGCAAGAGACCCAGTACTTC. Translation gives CASSFTGGTGQETQYF.

The rearrangement links TRBV19 to TRBJ2-7; D tentatively fits TRBD1 or TRBD2 (5 bases each). V was pared by 5 bases and J by 2 bases, with 19 bases between. The germline V gene has CDR1 LNHDA and CDR2 SQIVND (reference sequence). The CDR3 spans 16 residues. CDR3 region: CASSLGGHLEAYEQYF. The CDR3 DNA sequence: TGTGCCAGTAGTCTCGGAGGACATTTGGAGGCCTACGAGCAGTACTTC.

The chain joins TRBV18 to TRBJ1-6, with a weak D call TRBD1 (6 bases). V shed 2 bases and J shed 5 bases, with 10 bases lying between them. Germline V gives CDR1 KGHSH, CDR2 LQKENI. The CDR3 spans 15 residues. DNA of the CDR3: TGTGCCAGCTCACCAAGCCAGGGGAATAATTCACCCCTCCACTTT. This gives the protein CASSPSQGNNSPLHF.

The V call is TRBV24-1, the J call TRBJ2-1, with TRBD2 matching over 12 bases. Trimming cost V 6 bases and J 8 bases; bases outside gene matches: 7. This CDR3 contains 15 residues. The germline V gene has CDR1 KGHDR and CDR2 SFDVKD. CDR3: CATSRTSGIEDEQFF. CDR3 in DNA: TGTGCCACCAGTCGGACTAGCGGGATCGAGGATGAGCAGTTCTTC.

V is TRBV2 and J is TRBJ2-1, with 8 nucleotides matching TRBD2. V lost 5 bases to trimming and J lost 11 bases; unmatched junction nucleotides: 5. CDR1 is SNHLY and CDR2 is FYNNEI in the germline V gene. The CDR3 is 12 residues long. Written as DNA, the CDR3 is TGTGCCAGCAGTCCCGGGACTAGTAAGCAGTTCTTC. It specifies CASSPGTSKQFF.

V is TRBV4-1 and J is TRBJ2-7; D perhaps matches TRBD1 (5 bases). CDR1 and CDR2 (germline): MGHRA, YSYEKL. V lost 1 base, J lost 2 bases, and 9 bases lay in between. This CDR3 comprises 14 residues. The CDR3 coding sequence is TGCGCCAGCAGCCAAGGTGGCAGGGCCTACGAGCAGTACTTC. This encodes CASSQGGRAYEQYF.

The chain recombines TRBV6-1 with TRBJ2-5; TRBD1 is a possible D gene (6 bases). V gave up 2 bases and J gave up 0 bases, with 19 bases separating them. The CDR3 has 18 amino acids. The V gene's germline CDR1 is MNHNS and CDR2 SASEGT. The CDR3 loop reads CASSELFMSTGNQETQYF. Here the CDR3 DNA reads TGTGCCAGCAGTGAATTATTTATGAGCACAGGGAACCAAGAGACCCAGTACTTC.

The chain is built from TRBV3-1 (or the pseudogene TRBV3-2) and TRBJ2-7, with D tentatively TRBD2 (6 bases). Trimming shortened V by 1 base and J by 3 bases, and 10 bases separated the two germline ends. Per the germline V gene, CDR1 is LGHDT and CDR2 is YNNKEL (reference sequence). The CDR3 spans 14 residues. As DNA, the CDR3 is TGTGCCAGCAGCCAAGTTGTGGGGGGCTACGAGCAGTACTTC. Translating gives CASSQVVGGYEQYF.

The rearrangement links TRBV4-1 to TRBJ2-7; TRBD2 agrees at 12 bases. Germline-derived CDR1 and CDR2 are MGHRA and YSYEKL. After removal of 2 bases from V and 5 bases from J, the junction contained 7 bases not matched to a gene. This CDR3 spans 16 amino acids. The CDR3, as DNA: TGCGCCAGCAGCCAAAGGACTAGCGGGAATCGGGACGAGCAGTACTTC. Translated: CASSQRTSGNRDEQYF.

This chain connects TRBV4-2 to TRBJ2-1, with TRBD1 as a possible D gene (6 bases). The CDR3 contains 15 residues. V was trimmed by 1 base and J by 9 bases, leaving 16 bases between them. Germline CDR1 is LGHNA and CDR2 is YNFKEQ. Here the CDR3 reads CASSQAPGAGAEQFF. The CDR3 DNA reads TGTGCCAGCAGCCAAGCCCCAGGGGCAGGTGCTGAGCAGTTCTTC.

This sequence joins TRBV10-3 and TRBJ2-5; D remains unclear. The CDR3 extends over 13 amino acids. CDR1 and CDR2 (germline): ENHRY, SYGVKD. With 4 bases removed from V and 1 base from J, the gap between germline ends came to 7 bases. Here the CDR3 reads CAISVNTQETQYF. The CDR3 DNA reads as TGTGCCATCAGTGTAAACACCCAAGAGACCCAGTACTTC.

The rearrangement links TRBV12-3 or TRBV12-4 to TRBJ2-7, with a possible D match to TRBD1 (6 bases). V lost 5 bases, J lost 6 bases, and 14 bases lay in between. The CDR3 is made up of 13 amino acids. The DNA of the CDR3 is TGTGCCAGCAGTCTCCAAGAGGACAGCGAGCAGTACTTC. Residues: CASSLQEDSEQYF.

The CDR3 sequence is CASRLGGRDNSPLHF. The CDR3 coding sequence is TGCGCCAGCAGATTAGGGGGTCGGGATAATTCACCCCTCCACTTT. The genes are TRBV5-1 and TRBJ1-6; tentatively, D is TRBD1 (6 bases). The CDR3 is 15 amino acids. V lost 5 bases and J 5 bases, leaving 14 bases between the germline ends. Germline V gene lookup returns CDR1 SGHRS and CDR2 YFSETQ.

The chain recombines TRBV10-3 with TRBJ1-1; 9 nucleotides agree with TRBD1. This CDR3 is 15 amino acids long. Germline CDR1 is ENHRY and CDR2 is SYGVKD. V lost 5 bases and J lost 2; bases outside the gene matches: 6. The CDR3, as DNA: TGTGCCATCAGTTCCCCGGACAGGGGAAACACTGAAGCTTTCTTT. Translation gives CAISSPDRGNTEAFF.

V gene TRBV6-1 combines with J gene TRBJ1-1; D gene unclear. The V end was cut by 2 bases, the J end by 5 bases, with 9 bases between. The CDR3 is 13 amino acids. Germline V gene lookup returns CDR1 MNHNS and CDR2 SASEGT. CDR3 sequence: CASSERKGTEAFF. In nucleotides, the CDR3 is TGTGCCAGCAGTGAACGAAAAGGGACTGAAGCTTTCTTT.

The chain is built from TRBV28 and TRBJ1-2, with 7 positions matching TRBD1. This CDR3 has 13 amino acids. V lost 4 bases and J lost 5; bases outside the gene matches: 4. Germline loops: CDR1 MDHEN, CDR2 SYDVKM. The CDR3: CASSSSGGYGYTF. The CDR3 DNA is TGTGCCAGCAGTTCCTCAGGGGGTTATGGCTACACCTTC.

The chain combines TRBV12-3 or TRBV12-4 with TRBJ1-5, with no clear D. The CDR3 has 13 residues. V lost 4 bases, J lost 7 bases, and 11 bases lay in between. CDR3 DNA: TGTGCCAGCAGTTCCCCCCTGGTGCAGCCCCAGCATTTT. Translating it yields CASSSPLVQPQHF.

The chain couples TRBV28 to TRBJ1-1; tentatively, D is TRBD1 (6 bases). Trimming removed 5 bases at V and 1 base at J, with 20 bases between. Germline lookup yields CDR1 MDHEN and CDR2 SYDVKM. The CDR3 length is 17 residues. CDR3: CASSAQMDSYSNTEAFF. CDR3 nucleotides: TGTGCCAGCAGTGCCCAAATGGACAGCTATTCGAACACTGAAGCTTTCTTT.

This clone was detected only once. The chain couples TRBV25-1 to TRBJ2-1; 9 nucleotides line up with TRBD2. The CDR3 is made up of 14 amino acids. CDR1 and CDR2 from the germline V gene are MGHDK and SYGVNS. V was pared by 3 bases and J by 5 bases, with 2 bases of the junction left unmatched. The CDR3 bases are TGTGCCAGCAGTGAGACTAGCGGCCACAATGAGCAGTTCTTC. Translated: CASSETSGHNEQFF.

The J gene is TRBJ2-7, the V gene TRBV15, with 9 bases fitting TRBD2. J gave up 1 base and V 0 bases, and 4 bases lay outside the gene matches. Germline V gene data show CDR1 as LNHNV and CDR2 as YYDKDF (reference sequence). The length of the CDR3 is 16 residues. Here the CDR3 DNA reads TGTGCCACCAGCAGAGAGGGACTAGCACCTTCCTACGAGCAGTACTTC. Its protein is CATSREGLAPSYEQYF.

V gene TRBV28 combines with J gene TRBJ2-7; the match to TRBD1 covers 7 bases. The CDR3 is made up of 15 amino acids. The germline gives CDR1 MDHEN, CDR2 SYDVKM. J was trimmed by 5 bases and V by 6 bases; bases with no gene match: 13. The CDR3 region is CASRTTTGNGHEQYF. The CDR3 DNA reads TGTGCCAGCAGGACGACGACAGGGAACGGCCACGAGCAGTACTTC.

This clone was picked up one time. The chain employs TRBV5-6 and TRBJ2-3; 7 bases align to TRBD1. After removal of 4 bases from V and 2 bases from J, the junction contained 7 bases not matched to a gene. This CDR3 has 15 residues. Germline CDR1 reads SGHDT; CDR2 reads YYEEEE. CDR3 loop: CASSAPTGATDTQYF. CDR3 sequence (DNA): TGTGCCAGCAGCGCGCCTACAGGGGCCACAGATACGCAGTATTTT.

The rearrangement uses TRBV7-2 and TRBJ1-2; possible D gene TRBD1, 6 bases. CDR1 and CDR2 (germline): SGHTA, FQGNSA. V lost 2 bases and J 5 bases, leaving 24 bases between the germline ends. The CDR3 has 18 residues. CDR3 sequence reads: CASSLTGTLRLGAYGYTF. In nucleotides, the CDR3 is TGTGCCAGCAGCTTAACCGGGACTCTCCGACTGGGGGCTTATGGCTACACCTTC. The full variable domain, in which reference TRBV7-2 and TRBJ1-2 provide the parts outside the CDR3, is GAGVSQSPSNKVTEKGKDVELRCDPISGHTALYWYRQSLGQGLEFLIYFQGNSAPDKSGLPSDRFSAERTGGSVSTLTIQRTQQEDSAVYLCASSLTGTLRLGAYGYTFGSGTRLTVV.

The chain uses TRBV2 and TRBJ2-7; the match to TRBD1 covers 7 bases. V trimming: 11 bases; J trimming: 3 bases; junction bases outside the gene matches: 13. Germline lookup yields CDR1 SNHLY and CDR2 FYNNEI. The CDR3 extends over 14 amino acids. The CDR3 protein is CASVAPGTDYEQYF. The CDR3 bases are TGTGCCTCAGTAGCTCCCGGGACAGACTACGAGCAGTACTTC.

The rearrangement links TRBV19 to TRBJ1-3; D gene ambiguous. CDR1 is LNHDA, CDR2 SQIVND, per germline (reference sequence). Trimming took 7 bases from V and 0 from J, leaving 10 bases between them. CDR3 length: 14 residues. The CDR3 is CASTYGLSGNTIYF. Here the CDR3 DNA reads TGTGCCAGTACCTATGGGCTCTCTGGAAACACCATATATTTT.

This clone was seen only once. The chain combines TRBV7-2 with TRBJ2-7, with D possibly being TRBD1 (5 bases). The germline V and J ends were trimmed by 1 base and 4 bases, with 8 bases remaining between them. The CDR3 has 13 amino acids. CDR1 and CDR2 (germline): SGHTA, FQGNSA. CDR3 sequence reads: CASSLGTTYEQYF. The CDR3 coding sequence is TGTGCCAGCAGCTTAGGGACAACTTACGAGCAGTACTTC.